This TCR beta chain comes out of a study of cytomegalovirus exposure and HLA in healthy donors. A word on this clone: Its antigen is not identified.

Germline values: CDR1 SGHTA, CDR2 FQGNSA. The junction had 11 bases not matched to a gene; V was cut back by 6 bases and J by 6 bases. This CDR3 contains 15 residues. Libraries were prepared by immunoSEQ multiplex PCR; TCRdb keeps only in-frame clonotypes and omits some of them. This sample has some 130,000 clones, with 85% to 90% found just once. Whole-study findings and limits: The study labeled 164 TCR beta chains cytomegalovirus-associated.

The chain employs TRBV7-2 and TRBJ2-1; the match to TRBD1 covers 7 bases. The sequence derives from a woman in her late teens or twenties in good health and CMV-seronegative. The specimen sequenced was PBMCs. As DNA, the CDR3 is TGTGCCAGCAGTTCCAAAACAGGGGCCCCCAATGAGCAGTTCTTC. The encoded protein is CASSSKTGAPNEQFF.